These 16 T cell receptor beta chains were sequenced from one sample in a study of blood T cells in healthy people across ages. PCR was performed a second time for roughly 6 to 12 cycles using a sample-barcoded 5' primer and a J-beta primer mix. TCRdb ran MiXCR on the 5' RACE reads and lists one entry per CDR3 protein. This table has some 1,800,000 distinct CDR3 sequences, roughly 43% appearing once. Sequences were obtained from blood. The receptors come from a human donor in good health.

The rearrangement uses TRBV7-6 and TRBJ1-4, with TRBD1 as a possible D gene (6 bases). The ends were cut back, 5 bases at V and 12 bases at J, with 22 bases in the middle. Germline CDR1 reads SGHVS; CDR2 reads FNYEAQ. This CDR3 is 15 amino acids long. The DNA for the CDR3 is TGTGCCAGCAGCCCGGGGACAATGAACATGTTGGAACTGTTTTTT. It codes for CASSPGTMNMLELFF.

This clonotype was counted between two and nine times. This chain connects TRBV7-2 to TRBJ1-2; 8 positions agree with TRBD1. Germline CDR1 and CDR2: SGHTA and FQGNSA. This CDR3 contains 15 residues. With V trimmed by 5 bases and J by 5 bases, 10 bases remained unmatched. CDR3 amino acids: CASSDPYQGAYGYTF. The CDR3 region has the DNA TGTGCCAGCAGCGATCCTTATCAGGGGGCATATGGCTACACCTTC. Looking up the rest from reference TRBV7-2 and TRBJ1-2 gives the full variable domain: GAGVSQSPSNKVTEKGKDVELRCDPISGHTALYWYRQSLGQGLEFLIYFQGNSAPDKSGLPSDRFSAERTGGSVSTLTIQRTQQEDSAVYLCASSDPYQGAYGYTFGSGTRLTVV.

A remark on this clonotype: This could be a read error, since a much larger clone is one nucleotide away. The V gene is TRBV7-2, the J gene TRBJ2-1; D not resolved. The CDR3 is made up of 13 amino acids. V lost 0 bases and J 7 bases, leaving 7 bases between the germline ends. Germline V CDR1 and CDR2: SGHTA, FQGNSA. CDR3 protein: CTSSLALPNEQFF. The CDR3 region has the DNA TGTACCAGCAGCTTAGCGCTTCCTAATGAGCAGTTCTTC.

The CDR3 region is CASSLEGGVNYGYTF. The CDR3 nucleotides read TGCGCCAGCAGCTTGGAGGGGGGAGTGAACTATGGCTACACCTTC. V and J are TRBV5-1 and TRBJ1-2; D might be TRBD1 (6 bases). Germline CDR1 SGHRS, CDR2 YFSETQ. The CDR3 runs to 15 residues. With 0 bases removed from V and 2 bases from J, the gap between germline ends came to 11 bases.

CDR3 sequence (DNA): TGTGCCATCAGTGGGGGTGGGACAGGGGGCGTGAGGAATGAGCAGTTCTTC. This encodes CAISGGGTGGVRNEQFF. V is TRBV10-3 and J is TRBJ2-1, with TRBD1 matching over 12 bases. V was pared by 4 bases and J by 7 bases, with 11 bases of the junction left unmatched. The CDR3 is 17 residues long. CDR1 and CDR2 from the germline V gene are ENHRY and SYGVKD.

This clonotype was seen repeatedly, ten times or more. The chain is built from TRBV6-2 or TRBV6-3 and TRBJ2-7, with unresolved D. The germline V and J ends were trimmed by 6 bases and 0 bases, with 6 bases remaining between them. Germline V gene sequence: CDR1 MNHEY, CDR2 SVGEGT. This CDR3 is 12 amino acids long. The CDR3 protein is CASRRSSYEQYF. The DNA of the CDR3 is TGTGCCAGCAGACGTAGCTCCTACGAGCAGTACTTC.

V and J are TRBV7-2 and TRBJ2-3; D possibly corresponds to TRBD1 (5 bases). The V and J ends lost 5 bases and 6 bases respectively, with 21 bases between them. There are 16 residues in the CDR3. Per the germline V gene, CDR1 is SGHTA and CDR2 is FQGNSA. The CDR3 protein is CASSRARQGIGDTQYF. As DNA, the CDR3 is TGTGCCAGCAGCCGGGCCCGTCAGGGTATAGGGGATACGCAGTATTTT.

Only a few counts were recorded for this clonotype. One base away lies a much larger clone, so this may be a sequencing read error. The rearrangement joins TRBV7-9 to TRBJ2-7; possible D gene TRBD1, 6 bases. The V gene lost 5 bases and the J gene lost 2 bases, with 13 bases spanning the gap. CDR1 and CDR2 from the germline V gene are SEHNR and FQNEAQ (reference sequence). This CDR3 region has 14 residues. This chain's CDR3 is CASSPRQDPYEQYF. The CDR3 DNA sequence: TGTGCCAGCAGCCCTCGACAGGACCCCTACGAGCAGTACTTC. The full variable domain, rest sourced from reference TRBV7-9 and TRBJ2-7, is DTGVSQNPRHKITKRGQNVTFRCDPISEHNRLYWYRQTLGQGPEFLTYFQNEAQLEKSRLLSDRFSAERPKGSFSTLEIQRTEQGDSAMYLCASSPRQDPYEQYFGPGTRLTVT.

The DNA of the CDR3 is TGTGCCAGCAGCTCCTATGGGGGGTTGGAGGGCTACACCTTC. It is translated as CASSSYGGLEGYTF. The gene calls are TRBV7-2 and TRBJ1-2, with D possibly matching TRBD1 (5 bases). Trimming shortened V by 4 bases and J by 8 bases, and 17 bases separated the two germline ends. The germline V gene encodes CDR1 SGHTA and CDR2 FQGNSA. CDR3 size: 14 residues.

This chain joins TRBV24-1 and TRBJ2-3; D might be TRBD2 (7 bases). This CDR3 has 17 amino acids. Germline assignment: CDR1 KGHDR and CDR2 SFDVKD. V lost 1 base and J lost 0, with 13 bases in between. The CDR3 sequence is CATSDLGGGASTDTQYF. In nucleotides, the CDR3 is TGTGCCACCAGTGATTTAGGGGGAGGGGCTAGCACAGATACGCAGTATTTT.

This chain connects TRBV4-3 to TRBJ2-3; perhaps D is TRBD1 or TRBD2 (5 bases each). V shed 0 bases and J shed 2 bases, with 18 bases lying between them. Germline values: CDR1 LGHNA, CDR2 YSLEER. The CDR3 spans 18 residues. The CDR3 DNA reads TGCGCCAGCAGCCAAGAGGTGGGGGTGGTTAAAGACACAGATACGCAGTATTTT. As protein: CASSQEVGVVKDTDTQYF.

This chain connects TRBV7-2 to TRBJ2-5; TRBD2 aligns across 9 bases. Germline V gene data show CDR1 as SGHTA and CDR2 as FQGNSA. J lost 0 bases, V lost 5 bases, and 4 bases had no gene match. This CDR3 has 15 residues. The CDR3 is CASSPQRGDQETQYF. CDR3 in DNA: TGTGCCAGCAGCCCGCAGCGGGGGGACCAAGAGACCCAGTACTTC. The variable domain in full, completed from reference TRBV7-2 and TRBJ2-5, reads GAGVSQSPSNKVTEKGKDVELRCDPISGHTALYWYRQSLGQGLEFLIYFQGNSAPDKSGLPSDRFSAERTGGSVSTLTIQRTQQEDSAVYLCASSPQRGDQETQYFGPGTRLLVL.

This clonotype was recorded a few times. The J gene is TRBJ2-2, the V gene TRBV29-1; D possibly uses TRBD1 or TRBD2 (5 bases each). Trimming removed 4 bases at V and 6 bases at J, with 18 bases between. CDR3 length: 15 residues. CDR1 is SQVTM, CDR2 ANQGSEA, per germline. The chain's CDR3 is CSVGPGWGMAGELFF. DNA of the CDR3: TGCAGCGTTGGGCCGGGGTGGGGGATGGCCGGGGAGCTGTTTTTT.

CDR3 DNA sequence: TGCAGCGCCCGTATACAGGGGGCCTACGAGCAGTTCTTC. This encodes CSARIQGAYEQFF. The chain uses TRBV29-1 and TRBJ2-1, with 9 positions matching TRBD1. The CDR3 runs to 13 residues. With V trimmed by 7 bases and J by 10 bases, 11 bases remained unmatched. The germline CDR1 and CDR2 sequences are SQVTM and ANQGSEA.

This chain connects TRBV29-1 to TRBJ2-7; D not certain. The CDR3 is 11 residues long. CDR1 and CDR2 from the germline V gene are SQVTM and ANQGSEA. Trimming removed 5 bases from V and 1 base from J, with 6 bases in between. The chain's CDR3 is CSVSDSYEQYF. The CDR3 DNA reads TGCAGCGTTTCCGATTCCTACGAGCAGTACTTC.

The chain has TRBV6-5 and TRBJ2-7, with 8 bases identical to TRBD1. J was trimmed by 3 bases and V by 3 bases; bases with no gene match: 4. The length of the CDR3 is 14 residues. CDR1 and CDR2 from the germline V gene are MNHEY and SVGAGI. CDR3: CASSYSGTGYEQYF. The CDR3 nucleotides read TGTGCCAGCAGTTATTCCGGGACAGGCTACGAGCAGTACTTC.